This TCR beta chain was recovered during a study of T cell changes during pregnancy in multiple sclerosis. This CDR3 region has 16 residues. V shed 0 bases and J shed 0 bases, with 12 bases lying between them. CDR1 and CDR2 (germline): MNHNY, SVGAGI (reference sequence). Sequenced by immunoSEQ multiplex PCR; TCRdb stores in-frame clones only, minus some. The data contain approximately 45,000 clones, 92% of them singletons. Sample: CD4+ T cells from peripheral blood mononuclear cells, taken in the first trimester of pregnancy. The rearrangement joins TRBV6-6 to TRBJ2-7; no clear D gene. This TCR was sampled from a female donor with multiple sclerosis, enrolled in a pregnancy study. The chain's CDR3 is CASSYSQAISSYEQYF. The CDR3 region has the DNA TGTGCCAGCAGTTACTCGCAGGCCATCAGCTCCTACGAGCAGTACTTC.